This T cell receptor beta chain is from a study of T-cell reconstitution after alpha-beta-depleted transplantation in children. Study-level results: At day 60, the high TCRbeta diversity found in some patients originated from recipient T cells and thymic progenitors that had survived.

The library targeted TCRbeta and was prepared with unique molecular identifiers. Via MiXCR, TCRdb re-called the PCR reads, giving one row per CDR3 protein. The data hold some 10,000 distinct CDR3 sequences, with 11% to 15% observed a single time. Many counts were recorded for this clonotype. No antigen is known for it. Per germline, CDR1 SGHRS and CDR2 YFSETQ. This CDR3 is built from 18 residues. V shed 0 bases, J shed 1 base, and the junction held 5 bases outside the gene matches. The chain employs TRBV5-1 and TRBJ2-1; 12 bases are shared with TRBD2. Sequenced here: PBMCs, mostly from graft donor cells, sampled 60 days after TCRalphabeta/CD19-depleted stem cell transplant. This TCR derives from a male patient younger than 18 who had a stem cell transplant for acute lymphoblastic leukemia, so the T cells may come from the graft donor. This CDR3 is CASSLGLAGVVSYNEQFF. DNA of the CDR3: TGCGCCAGCAGCTTGGGACTAGCGGGAGTAGTGTCCTACAATGAGCAGTTCTTC.